This TCR beta chain is drawn from a study of T-cell memory formation after mild COVID-19 (dated by TCRdb to 2020 to 2023). Notes on the research overall: Most TCR sequence clusters were specific to one of the two donors. In two donors, T-cell clones that expanded and contracted after mild COVID-19 were tracked by sequencing TCRalpha and TCRbeta repertoires over time. Two young, previously healthy adult volunteers, one female and one male, were included in the cohort.

Reading from cysteine to phenylalanine, the CDR3 counts 13 amino acids. Only the CDR3 DNA is retained, 39 bases long and in frame from the first base. From the germline V gene, CDR1 is SGHVS and CDR2 is FNYEAQ. V is reduced by 6 bases and J by 7 bases, leaving a spacing of 13 bases between them. PBMCs were isolated by Ficoll-Paque density gradient centrifugation. General conclusions and limits of the study: Clones that contracted from day 15 to 85 showed balanced CD4/CD8 phenotypes, whereas a second wave of clones that expanded from day 15 to 37 leaned towards CD4+. Only a couple of mild cases were covered in the study, and larger cohorts including severe cases with pre-infection samples were considered necessary. Contracting CD4+ clones turned up mainly in the CM and EM memory subsets, whereas EMRA was where CD8+ clones were enriched. Some responding clones were detected in pre-infection memory, suggesting pre-existing cross-reactive memory T cells joined the SARS-CoV-2 response. The second-wave clones that peaked on day 37 were not confirmed to be SARS-CoV-2 specific.

These reads were obtained on an Illumina NovaSeq 6000. cDNA libraries for TCRalpha and TCRbeta were prepared by 5'RACE using constant-segment primers, with sample barcodes and unique molecular identifiers added. Trizol reagent was used to extract RNA from every sample. Library amplification was performed in two PCR steps, and a second sample barcode and Illumina TruSeq adapters were introduced in the second step. The libraries were sequenced on an Illumina NovaSeq using 2 x 150 bp paired-end reads. The authors' analysis ran thus. The reads were demultiplexed and collapsed into UMI-guided consensus sequences using migec v1.2.7. Using mixcr v2.1.11, the UMI consensuses were aligned to TRA and TRB V and J templates and assembled into clonotypes. A clonotype was counted as expanded or contracted only when both edgeR and NoisET called the clonotype significant, with the noise models trained on biological replicates. For edgeR calls, the thresholds were a false discovery rate-adjusted p below 0.01 and a log2 fold-change of 1. PCA with hierarchical clustering of max-normalized trajectories of the 1000 most abundant clonotypes was used as exploratory dynamics analysis. Each responding clone was given a CD4 or CD8 phenotype based on the CD4+ and CD8+ repertoires, which had been sequenced separately. TCRdb redid the processing of the public reads, applying fastp at Q25 and MiXCR, and retained in-frame beta chains. Entries that share a CDR3 protein sequence are merged under the most common genes and DNA. The V and J calls and clone size come from TCRdb's table, not from the authors' own analysis. Here the sample has more than 100,000 distinct CDR3 sequences; about 6% occur a single time. The ten largest clones capture approximately 2% of the sample.

A note on this clonotype: Its antigen has not been determined. Base qualities are not at hand, and no much larger clone is one base apart.

The source of this sequence is an adult woman who had mild COVID-19 (a few samples of this study predate the infection). The sample titles of this study are shuffled in the database, so cell type and time point are left out; the donor was told from shared clones. Source material: PBMCs or a T cell subset sorted from them (not recorded which). In this chain, TRBV7-6 is recombined with TRBJ2-1; perhaps TRBD1 is the D gene, with 5 bases matching. The base sequence is TGTGCCAGCAGACAGGCCAGGGCGAATGAGCAGTTCTTC. The translation is CASRQARANEQFF.